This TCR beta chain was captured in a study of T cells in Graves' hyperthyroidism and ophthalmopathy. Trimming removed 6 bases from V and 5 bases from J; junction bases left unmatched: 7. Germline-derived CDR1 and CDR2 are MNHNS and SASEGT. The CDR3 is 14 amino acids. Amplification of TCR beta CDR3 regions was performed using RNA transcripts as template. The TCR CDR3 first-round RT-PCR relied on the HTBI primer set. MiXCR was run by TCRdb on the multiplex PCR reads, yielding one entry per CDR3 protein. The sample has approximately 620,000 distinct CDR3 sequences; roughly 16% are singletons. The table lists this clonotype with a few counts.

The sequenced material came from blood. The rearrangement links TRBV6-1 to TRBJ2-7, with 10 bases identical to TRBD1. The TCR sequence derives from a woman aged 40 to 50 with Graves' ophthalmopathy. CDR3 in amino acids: CASRPWTGGDEQYF. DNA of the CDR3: TGTGCCAGCAGACCCTGGACAGGGGGTGACGAGCAGTACTTC.